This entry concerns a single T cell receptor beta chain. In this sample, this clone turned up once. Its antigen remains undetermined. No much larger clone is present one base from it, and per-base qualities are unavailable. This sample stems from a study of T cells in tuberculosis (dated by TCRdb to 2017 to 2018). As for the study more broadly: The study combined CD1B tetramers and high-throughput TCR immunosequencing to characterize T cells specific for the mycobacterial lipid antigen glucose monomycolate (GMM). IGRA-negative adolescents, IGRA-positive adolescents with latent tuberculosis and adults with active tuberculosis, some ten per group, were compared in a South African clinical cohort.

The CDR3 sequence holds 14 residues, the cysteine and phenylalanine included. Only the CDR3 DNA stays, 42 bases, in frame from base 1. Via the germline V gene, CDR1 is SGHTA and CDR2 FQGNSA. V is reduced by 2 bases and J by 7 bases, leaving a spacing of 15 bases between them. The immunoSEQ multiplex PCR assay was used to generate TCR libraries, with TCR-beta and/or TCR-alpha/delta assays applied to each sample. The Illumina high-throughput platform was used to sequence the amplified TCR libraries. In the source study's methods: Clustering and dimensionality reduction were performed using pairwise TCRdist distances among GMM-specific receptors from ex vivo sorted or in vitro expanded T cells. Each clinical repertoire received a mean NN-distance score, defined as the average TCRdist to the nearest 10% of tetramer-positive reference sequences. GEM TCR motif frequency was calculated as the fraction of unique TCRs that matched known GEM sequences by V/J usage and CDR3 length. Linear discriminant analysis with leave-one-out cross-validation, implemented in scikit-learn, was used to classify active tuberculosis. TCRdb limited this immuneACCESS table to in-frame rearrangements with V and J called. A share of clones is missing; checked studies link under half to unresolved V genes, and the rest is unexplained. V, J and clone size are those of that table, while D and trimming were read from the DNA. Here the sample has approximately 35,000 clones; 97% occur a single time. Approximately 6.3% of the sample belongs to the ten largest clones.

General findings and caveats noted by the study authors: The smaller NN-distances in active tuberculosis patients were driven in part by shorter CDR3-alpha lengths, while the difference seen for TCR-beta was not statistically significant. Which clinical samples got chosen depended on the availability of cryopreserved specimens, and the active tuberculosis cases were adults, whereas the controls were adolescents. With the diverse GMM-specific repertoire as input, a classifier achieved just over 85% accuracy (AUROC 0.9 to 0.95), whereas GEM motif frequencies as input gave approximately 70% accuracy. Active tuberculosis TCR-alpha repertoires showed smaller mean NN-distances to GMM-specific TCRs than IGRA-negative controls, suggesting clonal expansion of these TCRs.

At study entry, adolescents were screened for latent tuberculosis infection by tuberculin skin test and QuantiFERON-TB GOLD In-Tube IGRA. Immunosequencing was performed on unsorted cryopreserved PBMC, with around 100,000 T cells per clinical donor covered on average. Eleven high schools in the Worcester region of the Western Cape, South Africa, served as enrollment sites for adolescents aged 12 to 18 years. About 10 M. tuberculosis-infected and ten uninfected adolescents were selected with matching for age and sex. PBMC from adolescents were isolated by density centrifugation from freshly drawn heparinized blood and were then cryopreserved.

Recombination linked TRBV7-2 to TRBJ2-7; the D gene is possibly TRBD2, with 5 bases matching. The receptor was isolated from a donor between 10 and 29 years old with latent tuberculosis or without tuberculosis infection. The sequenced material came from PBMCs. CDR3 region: CASSLRAAPGEQYF. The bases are TGTGCCAGCAGCTTACGTGCAGCCCCGGGGGAGCAGTACTTC. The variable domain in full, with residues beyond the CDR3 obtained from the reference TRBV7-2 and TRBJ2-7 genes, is GAGVSQSPSNKVTEKGKDVELRCDPISGHTALYWYRQSLGQGLEFLIYFQGNSAPDKSGLPSDRFSAERTGGSVSTLTIQRTQQEDSAVYLCASSLRAAPGEQYFGPGTRLTVT.